This T cell receptor beta chain was captured by sequencing in a study of T cells in narcolepsy. Across the whole study: Healthy controls were enrolled alongside patients with narcolepsy type 1 or type 2.

Whole-study results and caveats: Comparing one patient's CSF and blood CD4+ clonotypes highlighted HCRT- and TRIB2-specific autoreactive clonotypes. Some memory CD4+ repertoires had no autoreactive clone sequences. Healthy controls reportedly lacked the autoreactive clonotypes serially found in patients' blood.

Turning to this clone: The antigen is not known.

Assay used: immunoSEQ multiplex PCR; TCRdb lists only in-frame clones, some missing. The repertoire consists of about 33,000 clones, with 90% occurring once and the leading ten covering approximately 1.2%. CDR1 is KGHSH and CDR2 is LQKENI in the germline V gene. V was clipped by 4 bases and J by 7 bases; unmatched bases: 10. The CDR3 consists of 16 residues. The J gene is TRBJ2-1, the V gene TRBV18, with 10 bases fitting TRBD1. This TCR derives from a human donor with narcolepsy. The specimen was CD45RA- memory CD4+ T cells from PBMCs. In nucleotides, the CDR3 is TGTGCCAGCTCACTCCTCCCGACAGGGGGCGGGAATGAGCAGTTCTTC. Translation gives CASSLLPTGGGNEQFF. The full variable domain, with the rest looked up from reference TRBV18 and TRBJ2-1, is NAGVMQNPRHLVRRRGQEARLRCSPMKGHSHVYWYRQLPEEGLKFMVYLQKENIIDESGMPKERFSAEFPKEGPSILRIQQVVRGDSAAYFCASSLLPTGGGNEQFFGPGTRLTVL.